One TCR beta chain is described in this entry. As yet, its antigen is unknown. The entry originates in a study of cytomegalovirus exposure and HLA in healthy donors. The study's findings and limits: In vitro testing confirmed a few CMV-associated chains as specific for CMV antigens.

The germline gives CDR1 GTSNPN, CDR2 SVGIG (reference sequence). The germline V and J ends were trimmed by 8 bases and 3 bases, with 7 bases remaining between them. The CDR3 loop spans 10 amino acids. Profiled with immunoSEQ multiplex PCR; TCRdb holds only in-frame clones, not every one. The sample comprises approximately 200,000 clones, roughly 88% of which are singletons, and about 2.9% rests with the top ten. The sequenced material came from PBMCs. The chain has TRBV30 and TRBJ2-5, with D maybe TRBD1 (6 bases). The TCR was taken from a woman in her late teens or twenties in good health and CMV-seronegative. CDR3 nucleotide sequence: TGTGCCGAGGGGGAAGAGACCCAGTACTTC. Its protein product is CAEGEETQYF.